This entry lists 15 T cell receptor beta chains sequenced from one sample in a study of memory CD4+ T cells and cytomegalovirus serostatus. The sort gate was single viable CD3+CD4+CD8-CD45RO+ cells for memory CD4+ T cells. Sequencing used immunoSEQ multiplex PCR; TCRdb keeps in-frame clones, though not all of them. The table lists about 82,000 clones, 75% to 90% of them singletons, with around 0.73% in the top ten. Source material: memory CD4+ T cells from blood. These TCRs come from an adult in good health and CMV-seronegative.

The chain links TRBV7-3 to TRBJ2-3; 10 bases align to TRBD1. Looked up from germline, CDR1 is SGHTA and CDR2 is FQGTGA. The CDR3 runs to 15 residues. J was trimmed by 3 bases and V by 1 base; bases with no gene match: 1. DNA of the CDR3: TGTGCCAGCAGCTTAATGGGACAGGGGACAGATACGCAGTATTTT. It encodes CASSLMGQGTDTQYF.

The rearrangement joins TRBV29-1 to TRBJ1-2, with unresolved D. Germline V lookup: CDR1 SQVTM, CDR2 ANQGSEA. Trimming left V 7 bases short and J 4 bases short, with 16 bases between. CDR3 size: 13 residues. This CDR3 reads CSAHGVGSYGYTF. For the CDR3, the DNA is TGCAGCGCCCATGGTGTGGGATCCTATGGCTACACCTTC.

The chain employs TRBV10-3 and TRBJ1-1; tentative D call: TRBD1 (5 bases). Trimming stripped 10 bases from V and 4 bases from J, with 16 bases between. The germline V gene encodes CDR1 ENHRY and CDR2 SYGVKD. The length of the CDR3 is 13 residues. The CDR3 DNA follows: TGTGCCACAGCCGGGACTGACGGCACTGAAGCTTTCTTT. This gives the protein CATAGTDGTEAFF.

This clone is medium-sized by share. The rearrangement uses TRBV2 and TRBJ1-1, with unresolved D. Trimming took 7 bases from V and 2 from J, leaving 14 bases between them. This CDR3 has 14 amino acids. The germline V gene encodes CDR1 SNHLY and CDR2 FYNNEI. DNA for the CDR3: TGTGCCAGCACCACGGGGAGTCATAACACTGAAGCTTTCTTT. Residues: CASTTGSHNTEAFF.

Only one count was recorded for this clone. The chain has TRBV10-3 and TRBJ2-5; TRBD2 aligns across 9 bases. The CDR3 is made up of 17 amino acids. The trim removed 0 bases at V and 4 bases at J, leaving 9 bases unmatched. CDR1 is ENHRY and CDR2 is SYGVKD in the germline V gene. The CDR3 here is CAISESFSGGGGETQYF. CDR3 bases: TGTGCCATCAGTGAGTCGTTTAGCGGGGGAGGAGGAGAGACCCAGTACTTC.

The chain is built from TRBV6-6 and TRBJ2-1, with 9 positions matching TRBD2. Germline V lookup: CDR1 MNHNY, CDR2 SVGAGI (reference sequence). The CDR3 length is 16 residues. Trimming removed 6 bases from V and 7 bases from J; junction bases left unmatched: 13. CDR3 amino acids: CASSYPSAGGRNEQFF. The DNA for the CDR3 is TGTGCCAGCAGCTACCCCTCGGCGGGGGGGAGGAATGAGCAGTTCTTC.

The rearrangement uses TRBV6-1 and TRBJ1-1, with D uncertain. Deletions cut 7 bases from V and 1 base from J, with 4 bases between. In germline, CDR1 is MNHNS, CDR2 SASEGT. CDR3 length: 11 residues. CDR3 loop: CASIPNTEAFF. The CDR3 DNA is TGTGCCAGCATACCGAACACTGAAGCTTTCTTT.

The genes are TRBV18 and TRBJ1-1; D is undetermined. This CDR3 contains 16 residues. Deletions cut 0 bases from V and 4 bases from J, with 15 bases between. The germline V gene has CDR1 KGHSH and CDR2 LQKENI. The CDR3, as DNA: TGTGCCAGCTCACCACCTAGTTTTGGCCCTCCCACTGAAGCTTTCTTT. Protein sequence: CASSPPSFGPPTEAFF. Full variable domain (remainder filled in from reference TRBV18 and TRBJ1-1): NAGVMQNPRHLVRRRGQEARLRCSPMKGHSHVYWYRQLPEEGLKFMVYLQKENIIDESGMPKERFSAEFPKEGPSILRIQQVVRGDSAAYFCASSPPSFGPPTEAFFGQGTRLTVV.

This chain links TRBV6-1 with TRBJ1-5; D uncertain. This CDR3 is built from 15 residues. The germline gives CDR1 MNHNS, CDR2 SASEGT. Trimming removed 5 bases at V and 2 bases at J, with 13 bases between. This CDR3 reads CASSRTQNGNQPQHF. In DNA, the CDR3 is TGTGCCAGCAGTCGGACCCAGAATGGCAATCAGCCCCAGCATTTT.

The V call is TRBV2, the J call TRBJ1-2; 9 positions match TRBD1. V trimming: 5 bases; J trimming: 7 bases; junction bases outside the gene matches: 8. The CDR3 extends over 14 amino acids. In germline, CDR1 is SNHLY, CDR2 FYNNEI. CDR3 nucleotides: TGTGCCAGCAGTATTGACAGGGGGGGGCTTGGCTACACCTTC. Its translation: CASSIDRGGLGYTF.

This clone has more than one count but fewer than ten. The V gene is TRBV30, the J gene TRBJ1-1, with 8 bases matching TRBD1. Germline values: CDR1 GTSNPN, CDR2 SVGIG (reference sequence). V lost 3 bases and J lost 0; bases outside the gene matches: 6. The CDR3 runs to 15 residues. DNA for the CDR3: TGTGCCTGGAGGACACCGGGACAGGTGAACACTGAAGCTTTCTTT. Translation gives CAWRTPGQVNTEAFF.

V is TRBV29-1 and J is TRBJ2-3; no reliable D call. The germline V gene has CDR1 SQVTM and CDR2 ANQGSEA. The CDR3 loop spans 13 amino acids. Trimming removed 8 bases from V and 3 bases from J, with 15 bases in between. CDR3 DNA: TGCAGCACCGAAGGTGGTATGACAGATACGCAGTATTTT. It codes for CSTEGGMTDTQYF.

This chain joins TRBV6-6 and TRBJ2-6; unclear D gene. Germline loops: CDR1 MNHNY, CDR2 SVGAGI (reference sequence). The CDR3 loop spans 14 amino acids. V lost 4 bases and J 0 bases, leaving 4 bases between the germline ends. CDR3 in amino acids: CASSLDSGANVLTF. The CDR3 DNA is TGTGCCAGCAGTTTAGACTCTGGGGCCAACGTCCTGACTTTC.

The chain combines TRBV19 with TRBJ1-3; 8 bases fit TRBD1. Germline-derived CDR1 and CDR2 are LNHDA and SQIVND (reference sequence). V lost 5 bases and J lost 2; bases outside the gene matches: 5. This CDR3 is built from 15 residues. The CDR3 DNA is TGTGCCAGTAGTGCAACAGGGGGTACTGGAAACACCATATATTTT. Translation: CASSATGGTGNTIYF.

This chain links TRBV18 with TRBJ1-2; D ambiguous. The CDR3 runs to 16 residues. CDR1 and CDR2 from the germline V gene are KGHSH and LQKENI. V lost 0 bases and J lost 1, with 12 bases in between. For the CDR3, the DNA is TGTGCCAGCTCACCACCGCCACAGACTTTTAACTATGGCTACACCTTC. It yields the protein CASSPPPQTFNYGYTF.